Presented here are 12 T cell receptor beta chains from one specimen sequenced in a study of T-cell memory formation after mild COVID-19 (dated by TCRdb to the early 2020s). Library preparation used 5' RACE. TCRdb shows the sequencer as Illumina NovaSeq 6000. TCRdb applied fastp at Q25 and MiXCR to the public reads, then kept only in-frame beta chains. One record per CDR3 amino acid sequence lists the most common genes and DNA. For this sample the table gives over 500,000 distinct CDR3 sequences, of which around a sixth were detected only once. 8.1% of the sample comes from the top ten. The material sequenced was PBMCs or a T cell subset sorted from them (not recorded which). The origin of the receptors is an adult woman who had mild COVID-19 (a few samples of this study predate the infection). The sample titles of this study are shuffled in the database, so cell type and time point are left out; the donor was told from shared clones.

The CDR3 DNA reads TGTGCCAGCAGGAAACTAGCCTCCGCGAACACCGGGGAGCTGTTTTTT. Translating it yields CASRKLASANTGELFF. The rearrangement uses TRBV2 and TRBJ2-2; a possible D gene is TRBD2 (6 bases). CDR1 is SNHLY, CDR2 FYNNEI, per germline. The CDR3 is made up of 16 amino acids. The V and J ends lost 6 bases and 0 bases respectively, with 14 bases between them. The variable domain in full, completed from reference TRBV2 and TRBJ2-2, reads EPEVTQTPSHQVTQMGQEVILRCVPISNHLYFYWYRQILGQKVEFLVSFYNNEISEKSEIFDDQFSVERPDGSNFTLKIRSTKLEDSAMYFCASRKLASANTGELFFGEGSRLTVL.

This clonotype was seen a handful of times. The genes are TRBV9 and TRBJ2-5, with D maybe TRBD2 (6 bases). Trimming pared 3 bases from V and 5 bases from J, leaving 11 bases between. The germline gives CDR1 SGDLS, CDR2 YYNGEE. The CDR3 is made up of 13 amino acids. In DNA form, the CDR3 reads TGTGCCAGCAGCGCCGGGACTCTGGAGACCCAGTACTTC. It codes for CASSAGTLETQYF.

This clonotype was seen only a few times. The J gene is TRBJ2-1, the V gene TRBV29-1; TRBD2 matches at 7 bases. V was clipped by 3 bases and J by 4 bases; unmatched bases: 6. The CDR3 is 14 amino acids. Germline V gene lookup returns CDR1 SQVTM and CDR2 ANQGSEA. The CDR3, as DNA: TGCAGCGTTGACGGGAGGAGTCTATACAATGAGCAGTTCTTC. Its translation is CSVDGRSLYNEQFF.

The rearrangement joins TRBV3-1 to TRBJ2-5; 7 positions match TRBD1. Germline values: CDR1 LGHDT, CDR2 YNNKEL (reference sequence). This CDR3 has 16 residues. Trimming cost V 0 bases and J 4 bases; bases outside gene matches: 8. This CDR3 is CASSQDGRGGRETQYF. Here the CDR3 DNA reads TGTGCCAGCAGCCAAGATGGGAGAGGGGGCCGAGAGACCCAGTACTTC.

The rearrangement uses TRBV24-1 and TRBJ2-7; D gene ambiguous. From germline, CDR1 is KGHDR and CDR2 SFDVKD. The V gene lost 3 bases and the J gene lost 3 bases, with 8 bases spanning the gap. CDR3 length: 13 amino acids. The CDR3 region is CATSDRDGYEQYF. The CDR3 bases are TGTGCCACCAGTGATCGAGACGGCTACGAGCAGTACTTC.

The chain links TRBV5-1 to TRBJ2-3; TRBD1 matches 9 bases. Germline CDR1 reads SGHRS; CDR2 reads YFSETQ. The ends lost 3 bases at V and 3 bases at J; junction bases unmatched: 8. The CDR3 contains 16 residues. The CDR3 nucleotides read TGCGCCAGCAGCTCACGTGGGACAGGGAGGACAGATACGCAGTATTTT. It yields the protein CASSSRGTGRTDTQYF.

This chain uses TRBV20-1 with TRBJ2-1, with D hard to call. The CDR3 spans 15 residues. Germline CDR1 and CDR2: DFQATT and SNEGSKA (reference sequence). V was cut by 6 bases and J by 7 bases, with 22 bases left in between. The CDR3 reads CSAPMPGSLGNEQFF. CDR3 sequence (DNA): TGCAGTGCCCCCATGCCAGGATCACTGGGTAATGAGCAGTTCTTC.

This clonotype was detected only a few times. This chain's CDR3 is CASSQDDSGSFTGELFF. The DNA of the CDR3 is TGTGCCAGCAGCCAAGATGATAGCGGGAGCTTCACCGGGGAGCTGTTTTTT. The chain joins TRBV3-1 to TRBJ2-2, with 9 nucleotides matching TRBD2. Germline CDR1 and CDR2: LGHDT and YNNKEL (reference sequence). After removal of 0 bases from V and 4 bases from J, the junction contained 6 bases not matched to a gene. The length of the CDR3 is 17 residues.

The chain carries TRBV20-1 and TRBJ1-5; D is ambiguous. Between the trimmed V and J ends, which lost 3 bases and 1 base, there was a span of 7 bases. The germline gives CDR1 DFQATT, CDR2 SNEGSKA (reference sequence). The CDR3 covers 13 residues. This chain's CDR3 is CSASPGSNQPQHF. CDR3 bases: TGCAGTGCTAGCCCCGGAAGCAATCAGCCCCAGCATTTT.

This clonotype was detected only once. The CDR3 loop is CATSQVSSTEAFF. For the CDR3, the DNA is TGTGCCACCAGTCAGGTTTCGTCCACTGAAGCTTTCTTT. This chain links TRBV15 with TRBJ1-1, with no clear D. V dropped 6 bases and J dropped 4 bases, with 12 bases sitting between them. The CDR3 loop spans 13 amino acids. Germline V lookup: CDR1 LNHNV, CDR2 YYDKDF (reference sequence).

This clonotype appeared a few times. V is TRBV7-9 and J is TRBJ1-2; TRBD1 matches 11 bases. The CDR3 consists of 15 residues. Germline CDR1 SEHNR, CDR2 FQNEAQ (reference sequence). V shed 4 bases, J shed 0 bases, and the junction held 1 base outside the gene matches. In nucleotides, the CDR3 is TGTGCCAGCAGCTCGGGACAGGGGGCTAACTATGGCTACACCTTC. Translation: CASSSGQGANYGYTF.

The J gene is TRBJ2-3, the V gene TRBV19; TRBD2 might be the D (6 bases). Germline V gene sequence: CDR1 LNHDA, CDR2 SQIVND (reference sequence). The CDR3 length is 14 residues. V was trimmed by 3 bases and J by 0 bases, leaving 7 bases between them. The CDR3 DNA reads TGTGCCAGTAGTATCAGCGGGAGCACAGATACGCAGTATTTT. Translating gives CASSISGSTDTQYF.